This record covers a single T cell receptor (beta chain). Its cognate antigen is unknown. These data come from a study of cytomegalovirus exposure and HLA in healthy donors. Study-level points and caveats: Later on, an analysis tied around 17,000 TCR beta sequences to HLA alleles at 0.05 false discovery rate.

The V gene's germline CDR1 is MNHEY and CDR2 SMNVEV (reference sequence). The V end lost 2 bases, the J end lost 6 bases, and 11 bases lay between the germline ends. The CDR3 sequence is 14 residues long. Vbeta (60) and Jbeta (13) primers were used in the PCR. The repertoire was sequenced with immunoSEQ multiplex PCR; TCRdb's copy has only in-frame clones and lacks some. The sample holds roughly 120,000 clones. This TCR was recovered from a man aged 30 to 39 in good health and CMV-seronegative. J is TRBJ1-5 and V is TRBV27; D ambiguous. Source material: PBMCs. The CDR3 loop reads CASSLRDTGQPQHF. For the CDR3, the DNA is TGTGCCAGCAGTTTACGAGACACCGGTCAGCCCCAGCATTTT.